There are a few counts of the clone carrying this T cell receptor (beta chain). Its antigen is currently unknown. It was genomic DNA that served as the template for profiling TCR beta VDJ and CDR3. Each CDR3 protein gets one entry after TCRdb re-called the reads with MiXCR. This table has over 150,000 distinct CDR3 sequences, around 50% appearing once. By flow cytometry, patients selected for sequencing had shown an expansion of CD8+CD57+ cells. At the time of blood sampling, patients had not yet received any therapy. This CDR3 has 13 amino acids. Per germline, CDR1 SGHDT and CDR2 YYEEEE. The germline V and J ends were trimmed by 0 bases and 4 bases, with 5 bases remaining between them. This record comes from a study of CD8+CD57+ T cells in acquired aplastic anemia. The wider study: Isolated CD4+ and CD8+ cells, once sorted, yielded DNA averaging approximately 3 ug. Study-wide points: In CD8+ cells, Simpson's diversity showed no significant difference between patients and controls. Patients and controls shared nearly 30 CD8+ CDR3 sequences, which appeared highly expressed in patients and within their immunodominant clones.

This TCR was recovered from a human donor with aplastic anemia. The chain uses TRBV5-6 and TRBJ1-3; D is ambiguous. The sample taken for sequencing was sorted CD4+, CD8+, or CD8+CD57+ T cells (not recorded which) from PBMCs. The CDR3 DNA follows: TGTGCCAGCAGCTTGGTGGGGGGAAACACCATATATTTT. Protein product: CASSLVGGNTIYF.